The clone carrying this TCR beta chain showed up many times. This entry belongs to a study of T cells in Graves' hyperthyroidism and ophthalmopathy. Amplification yielded TCR beta CDR3 regions, with RNA transcripts as the source. A first-round RT-PCR of the TCR CDR3 used the HTBI primer set. Each CDR3 protein is one row after TCRdb ran MiXCR on the multiplex PCR reads. The sample carries about 290,000 distinct CDR3 sequences, around 16% recorded once. This CDR3 contains 16 residues. Germline CDR1 SGHVS, CDR2 FQNEAQ. Unmatched junction bases numbered 8, after V lost 4 bases and J lost 0 bases. The receptor was isolated from a man aged 25-40 years with Graves' hyperthyroidism. The sample comprised blood. The chain carries TRBV7-8 and TRBJ1-1; 7 nucleotides line up with TRBD1. The CDR3 sequence is CASSWGRGHMNTEAFF. The CDR3 DNA reads as TGTGCCAGCAGCTGGGGGAGGGGGCACATGAACACTGAAGCTTTCTTT.